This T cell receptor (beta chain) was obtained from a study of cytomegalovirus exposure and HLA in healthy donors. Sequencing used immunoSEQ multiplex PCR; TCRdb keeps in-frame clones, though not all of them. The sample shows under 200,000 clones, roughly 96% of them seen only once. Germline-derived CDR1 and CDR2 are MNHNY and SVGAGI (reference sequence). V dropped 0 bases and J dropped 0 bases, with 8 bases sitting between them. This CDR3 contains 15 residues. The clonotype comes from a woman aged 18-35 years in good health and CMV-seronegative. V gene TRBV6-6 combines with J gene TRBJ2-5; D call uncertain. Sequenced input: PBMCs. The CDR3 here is CASSYSISYQETQYF. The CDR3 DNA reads TGTGCCAGCAGTTACTCAATTTCTTACCAAGAGACCCAGTACTTC.